This T cell receptor beta chain was identified during a study of cytomegalovirus exposure and HLA in healthy donors. Points on this clone: Its antigen remains unidentified.

Points from the study as a whole: TCR beta chains associated with HLA were, in a later analysis, more clonally expanded than equally common others. In vitro assays verified that a few CMV-associated chains recognized CMV antigens specifically.

The CDR3 consists of 17 residues. With 5 bases clipped from V and 5 bases from J, the junction kept 8 bases outside the gene matches. The V gene's germline CDR1 is MDHEN and CDR2 SYDVKM. Primers for the PCR totalled 60 Vbeta and 13 Jbeta. Produced via immunoSEQ multiplex PCR; TCRdb's table is partial and in-frame only. Seen here are about 160,000 clones, roughly 78% observed once, and the top ten hold roughly 2%. This TCR was sampled from a man between 35 and 55 years old in good health and CMV-seronegative. V is TRBV28 and J is TRBJ2-1, with TRBD2 identical over 14 bases. Sequences were obtained from PBMCs. CDR3 in amino acids: CASSPGTSGRINNEQFF. CDR3 DNA sequence: TGTGCCAGCAGTCCCGGGACTAGCGGGAGAATAAACAATGAGCAGTTCTTC. Looking up the rest from reference TRBV28 and TRBJ2-1 gives the full variable domain: DVKVTQSSRYLVKRTGEKVFLECVQDMDHENMFWYRQDPGLGLRLIYFSYDVKMKEKGDIPEGYSVSREKKERFSLILESASTNQTSMYLCASSPGTSGRINNEQFFGPGTRLTVL.